The entry that follows covers one T cell receptor beta chain sequence. Method: immunoSEQ multiplex PCR; TCRdb's copy keeps in-frame clones and lacks some. The sample lists about 220,000 clones, 70% to 85% occurring once. These data come from a study of blood T cell repertoires in COVID-19. Across the study: Sources were T cells, B-cell-depleted T cells, or PBMCs; the material itself was cDNA or gDNA.

Germline CDR1 reads KGHSH; CDR2 reads LQKENI. This CDR3 contains 17 residues. The V and J ends lost 3 bases and 2 bases, in that order; junction bases with no gene match: 11. This sequence joins TRBV18 and TRBJ2-7, with TRBD2 identical over 9 bases. The receptor was isolated from a woman aged 55-69 years who had recovered from COVID-19. Sequencing was carried out using PBMCs or T cells enriched from blood (not recorded which). The chain's CDR3 is CASSPNRLTSGTYEQYF. In nucleotides, the CDR3 is TGTGCCAGCTCACCCAACCGATTGACTAGCGGAACCTACGAGCAGTACTTC.